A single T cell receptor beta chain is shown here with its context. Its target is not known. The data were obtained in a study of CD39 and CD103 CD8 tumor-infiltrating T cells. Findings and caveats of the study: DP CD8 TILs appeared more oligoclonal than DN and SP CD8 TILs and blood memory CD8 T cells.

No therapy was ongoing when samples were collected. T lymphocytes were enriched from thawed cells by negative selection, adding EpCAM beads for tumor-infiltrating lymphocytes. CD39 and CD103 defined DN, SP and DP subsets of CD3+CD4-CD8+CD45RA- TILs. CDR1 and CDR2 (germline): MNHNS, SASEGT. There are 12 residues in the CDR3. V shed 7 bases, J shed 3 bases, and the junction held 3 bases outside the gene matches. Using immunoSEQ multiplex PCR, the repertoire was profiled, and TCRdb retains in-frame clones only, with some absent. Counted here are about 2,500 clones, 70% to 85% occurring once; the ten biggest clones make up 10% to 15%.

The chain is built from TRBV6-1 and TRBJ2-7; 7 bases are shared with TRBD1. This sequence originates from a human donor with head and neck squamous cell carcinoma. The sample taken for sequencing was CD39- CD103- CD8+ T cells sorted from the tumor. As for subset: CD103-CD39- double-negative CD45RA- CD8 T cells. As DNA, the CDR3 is TGTGCCAGCAACGGGGACAGCTACGAGCAGTACTTC. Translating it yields CASNGDSYEQYF.